The TCR beta chain under discussion was sequenced for a study of T cells after yellow fever vaccination. Germline CDR1 SQVTM, CDR2 ANQGSEA. The CDR3 loop spans 11 amino acids. Trimming took off 4 bases at V and 0 bases at J, with 3 bases between the two ends. Synthesis of TCR cDNA relied on 5'RACE template switching, which attached a universal primer site and UMIs. A single record per CDR3 protein comes from TCRdb applying MiXCR to the 5' RACE reads. The sample consists of 500,000 to 650,000 distinct CDR3 sequences, less than 20% of them appearing once. This chain connects TRBV29-1 to TRBJ1-1, with no clear D. The material sequenced was PBMCs, taken 5 days after the first yellow fever vaccination. The TCR was taken from a man younger than 30 who received the YFV17D yellow fever vaccine. The CDR3 here is CSVAVNTEAFF. CDR3 nucleotides: TGCAGCGTTGCAGTGAACACTGAAGCTTTCTTT.